Listed below are T cell receptor beta chains from one sample, sequenced in a study of T cells in Graves' hyperthyroidism and ophthalmopathy. TCRdb called the multiplex PCR reads again in MiXCR, with one record for every CDR3 protein. The sample lists approximately 490,000 distinct CDR3 sequences, about 20% occurring once. Material: blood. The receptor source for this set is a woman aged 70-85 years with Graves' ophthalmopathy. Both conserved end residues are part of each CDR3. D genes are given only for firm matches. Clone size is given for some rows only: seen once, a few or many times, or a class if the clone is expanded.

clone_size j_call v_call d_call cdr3_aa cdr3_nt
NA TRBJ2-5 TRBV3-1 NA CASSQVSQQETQYF TGTGCCAGCAGCCAAGTTTCCCAACAAGAGACCCAGTACTTC
NA TRBJ2-5 TRBV20-1 TRBD2 CSARSGGRETQYF TGCAGTGCTAGATCGGGAGGGAGGGAGACCCAGTACTTC
few TRBJ1-6 TRBV2 NA CASSEMQVVNSPLHF TGTGCCAGCAGTGAAATGCAGGTCGTTAATTCACCCCTCCACTTT
many TRBJ2-7 TRBV12-3/TRBV12-4 NA CASTPPTERYEQYF TGTGCCAGCACTCCACCGACAGAGCGCTACGAGCAGTACTTC
many TRBJ1-2 TRBV11-2 NA CASSLSRQDADYTF TGTGCCAGCAGCTTATCGCGACAAGATGCAGACTACACCTTC
few TRBJ2-7 TRBV6-2/TRBV6-3 NA CASSSRWEQYF TGTGCCAGCAGTTCTCGGTGGGAGCAGTACTTC
NA TRBJ1-1 TRBV10-3 TRBD1 CAMRRAGGMNTEAFF TGTGCCATGCGGCGCGCAGGGGGCATGAACACTGAAGCTTTCTTT
few TRBJ1-1 TRBV5-1 TRBD1 CASSLEWGGQGYEAFF TGCGCCAGCAGCTTGGAGTGGGGGGGACAGGGATATGAAGCTTTCTTT
many TRBJ2-2 TRBV9 NA CASSSSGTLTGELFF TGTGCCAGCAGCTCATCCGGGACTCTCACCGGGGAGCTGTTTTTT
NA TRBJ1-2 TRBV3-1 NA CASSYDRRSGYTF TGTGCCAGCAGCTATGACAGGAGGTCTGGCTACACCTTC
NA TRBJ2-2 TRBV12-3/TRBV12-4 NA CASSLRGSGELFF TGTGCCAGCAGTTTACGGGGTAGCGGGGAGCTGTTTTTT
NA TRBJ2-5 TRBV12-3/TRBV12-4 NA CASSKGGAETQYF TGTGCCAGCAGCAAGGGCGGCGCAGAGACCCAGTACTTC
many TRBJ1-2 TRBV7-2 NA CASSERSYDYGYTF TGTGCCAGCAGCGAGAGATCGTATGACTATGGCTACACCTTC
many TRBJ2-7 TRBV7-2 TRBD2 CAIPAGTSGNTSYEQYF TGTGCCATCCCGGCCGGGACTAGCGGGAATACCTCCTACGAGCAGTACTTC
many TRBJ2-1 TRBV12-5 NA CASGLAGYNEQFF TGTGCTAGTGGTTTGGCAGGATACAATGAGCAGTTCTTC